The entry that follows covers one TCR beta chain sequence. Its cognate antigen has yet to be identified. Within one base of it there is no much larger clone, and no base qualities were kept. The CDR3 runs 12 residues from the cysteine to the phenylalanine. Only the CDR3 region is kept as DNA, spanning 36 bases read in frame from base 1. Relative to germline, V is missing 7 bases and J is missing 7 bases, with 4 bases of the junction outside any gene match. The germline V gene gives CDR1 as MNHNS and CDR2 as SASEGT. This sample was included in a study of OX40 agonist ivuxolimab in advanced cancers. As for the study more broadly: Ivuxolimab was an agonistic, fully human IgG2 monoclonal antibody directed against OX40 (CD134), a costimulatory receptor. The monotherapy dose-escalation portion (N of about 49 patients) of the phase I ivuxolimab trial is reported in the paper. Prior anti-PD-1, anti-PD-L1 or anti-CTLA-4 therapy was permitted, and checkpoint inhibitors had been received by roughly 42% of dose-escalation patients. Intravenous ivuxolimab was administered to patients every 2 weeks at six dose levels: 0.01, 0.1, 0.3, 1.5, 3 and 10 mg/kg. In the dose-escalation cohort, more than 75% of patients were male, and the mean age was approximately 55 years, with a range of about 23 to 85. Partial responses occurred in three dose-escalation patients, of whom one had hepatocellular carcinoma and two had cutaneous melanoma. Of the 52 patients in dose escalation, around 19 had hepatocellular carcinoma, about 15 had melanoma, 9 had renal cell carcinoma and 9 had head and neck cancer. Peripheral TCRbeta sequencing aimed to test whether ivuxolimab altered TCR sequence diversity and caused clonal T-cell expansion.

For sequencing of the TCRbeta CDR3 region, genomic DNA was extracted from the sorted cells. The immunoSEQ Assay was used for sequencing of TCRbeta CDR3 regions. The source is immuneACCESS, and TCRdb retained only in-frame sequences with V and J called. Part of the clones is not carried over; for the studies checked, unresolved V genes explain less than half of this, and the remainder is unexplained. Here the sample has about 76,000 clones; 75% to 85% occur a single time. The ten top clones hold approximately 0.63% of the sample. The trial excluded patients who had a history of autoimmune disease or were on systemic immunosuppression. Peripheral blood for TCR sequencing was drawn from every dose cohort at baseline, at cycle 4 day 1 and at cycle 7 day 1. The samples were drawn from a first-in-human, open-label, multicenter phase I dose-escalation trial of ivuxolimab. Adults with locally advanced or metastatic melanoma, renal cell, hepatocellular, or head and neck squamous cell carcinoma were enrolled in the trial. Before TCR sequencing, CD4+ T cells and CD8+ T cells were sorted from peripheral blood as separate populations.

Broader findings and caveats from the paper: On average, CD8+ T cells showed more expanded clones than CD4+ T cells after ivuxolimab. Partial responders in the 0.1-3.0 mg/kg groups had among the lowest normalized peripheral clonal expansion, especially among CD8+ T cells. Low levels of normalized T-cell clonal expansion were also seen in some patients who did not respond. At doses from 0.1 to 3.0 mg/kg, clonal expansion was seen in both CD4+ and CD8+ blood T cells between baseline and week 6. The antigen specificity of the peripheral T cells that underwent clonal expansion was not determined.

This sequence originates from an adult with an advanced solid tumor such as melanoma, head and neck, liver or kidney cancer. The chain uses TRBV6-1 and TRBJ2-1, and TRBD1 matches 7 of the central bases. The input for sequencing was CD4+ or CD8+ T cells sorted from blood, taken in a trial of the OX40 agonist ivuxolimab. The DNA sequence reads TGTGCCAGCACCCAGACAGGGAATGAGCAGTTCTTC. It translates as CASTQTGNEQFF.